These 23 T cell receptor beta chains share one sample of origin, sequenced in a study of MAIT cells during Salmonella Paratyphi A infection. Their target antigens are unknown. Time point defined: after infection, following antibiotic treatment. Valpha7.2+ CD161+ T cells were sorted by flow cytometry as MAIT cells. TCRdb independently ran MiXCR on the 5' RACE reads; one entry per CDR3 protein. The sample includes under 750 distinct CDR3 sequences, around a third of them seen just once. Study findings and constraints: Infection appeared not to change oligoclonal MAIT cell TRBV usage, which favoured TRBV20 and TRBV6.

The sequencing here drew on MAIT cells from PBMCs, taken at the last sampling point of the challenge study. Receptor source: a person between 18 and 75 years old who was deliberately infected with Salmonella Paratyphi A in a paratyphoid fever challenge study.

This clonotype was picked up a small number of times. This sequence joins TRBV7-2 and TRBJ2-5; a weak D match, TRBD2 (6 bases). The CDR3 sequence is 12 residues long. Germline CDR1 is SGHTA and CDR2 is FQGNSA. V was shortened by 8 bases and J by 5 bases, with 12 bases between the two germline ends. This CDR3 is CASRDLTETQYF. The CDR3, as DNA: TGTGCCAGCCGGGACTTAACGGAGACCCAGTACTTC. Full variable domain (missing parts from reference TRBV7-2 and TRBJ2-5): GAGVSQSPSNKVTEKGKDVELRCDPISGHTALYWYRQSLGQGLEFLIYFQGNSAPDKSGLPSDRFSAERTGGSVSTLTIQRTQQEDSAVYLCASRDLTETQYFGPGTRLLVL.

By sample share, this clonotype is large. The chain links TRBV6-4 to TRBJ2-2; D call uncertain. Trimming pared 2 bases from V and 3 bases from J, leaving 4 bases between. The CDR3 length is 13 residues. Germline V gene data show CDR1 as MRHNA and CDR2 as SNTAGT. CDR3 loop: CASSDRDTGELFF. In nucleotides, the CDR3 is TGTGCCAGCAGTGACAGGGACACCGGGGAGCTGTTTTTT.

The chain links TRBV4-2 to TRBJ2-7, with a tentative D call TRBD1 (6 bases). Trimming pared 0 bases from V and 0 bases from J, leaving 9 bases between. CDR3 length equals 15 residues. The germline CDR1 and CDR2 sequences are LGHNA and YNFKEQ. CDR3 amino acids: CASSQETDSSYEQYF. In DNA form, the CDR3 reads TGTGCCAGCAGCCAAGAGACGGACAGCTCCTACGAGCAGTACTTC.

The V call is TRBV7-9, the J call TRBJ2-7, with unresolved D. Deletions cut 6 bases from V and 4 bases from J, with 10 bases between. The germline CDR1 and CDR2 sequences are SEHNR and FQNEAQ (reference sequence). This CDR3 has 12 residues. The CDR3 here is CASRKDGYEQYF. Here the CDR3 DNA reads TGTGCCAGCAGGAAGGACGGTTACGAGCAGTACTTC.

This clonotype was observed once. This chain links TRBV4-3 with TRBJ2-1; 14 bases line up with TRBD2. Germline-derived CDR1 and CDR2 are LGHNA and YSLEER. V was pared by 0 bases and J by 6 bases, with 1 base of the junction left unmatched. This CDR3 comprises 16 residues. As DNA, the CDR3 is TGCGCCAGCAGCCAAGATGGGACTAGCGGGGGCAATGAGCAGTTCTTC. Translating gives CASSQDGTSGGNEQFF.

The chain recombines TRBV4-2 with TRBJ2-1, with TRBD2 matching over 13 bases. V gave up 4 bases and J gave up 6 bases; unmatched junction bases: 3. The CDR3 spans 15 residues. From germline, CDR1 is LGHNA and CDR2 YNFKEQ. The CDR3 spells CASSPTSGGANEQFF. The DNA for the CDR3 is TGTGCCAGCAGCCCCACTAGCGGGGGGGCCAATGAGCAGTTCTTC.

This clonotype was seen a few times. The chain combines TRBV6-2 or TRBV6-3 with TRBJ2-2, with 8 bases fitting TRBD2. V was clipped by 4 bases and J by 6 bases; unmatched bases: 7. This CDR3 contains 15 residues. Germline V gives CDR1 MNHEY, CDR2 SVGEGT. CDR3 protein: CASSSGTSSAGELFF. CDR3 in DNA: TGTGCCAGCAGTTCCGGGACTAGTTCCGCCGGGGAGCTGTTTTTT.

The chain is built from TRBV20-1 and TRBJ1-1, with D perhaps TRBD1 (5 bases). The germline V and J ends were trimmed by 1 base and 7 bases, with 13 bases remaining between them. CDR1 and CDR2 (germline): DFQATT, SNEGSKA (reference sequence). There are 13 residues in the CDR3. In nucleotides, the CDR3 is TGCAGTGCTAGAGCAGGGTTTGAGATTGAAGCTTTCTTT. Translation: CSARAGFEIEAFF.

V usage is TRBV20-1 and J usage is TRBJ2-7; possible D gene TRBD1, 6 bases. This CDR3 region has 14 residues. Per germline, CDR1 DFQATT and CDR2 SNEGSKA (reference sequence). Trimming removed 3 bases at V and 2 bases at J, with 14 bases between. CDR3 residues: CSARDSHQAYEQYF. In nucleotides, the CDR3 is TGCAGTGCTAGGGACAGCCACCAAGCCTACGAGCAGTACTTC.

The rearrangement links TRBV20-1 to TRBJ1-1, with 10 bases identical to TRBD1. The CDR3 loop spans 14 amino acids. V gave up 6 bases and J gave up 3 bases; unmatched junction bases: 7. In germline, CDR1 is DFQATT, CDR2 SNEGSKA (reference sequence). The CDR3 region is CSAGGQGGHTEAFF. DNA of the CDR3: TGCAGTGCCGGAGGACAGGGGGGGCACACTGAAGCTTTCTTT.

The chain is built from TRBV20-1 and TRBJ2-1, with 12 nucleotides matching TRBD2. Per the germline V gene, CDR1 is DFQATT and CDR2 is SNEGSKA (reference sequence). The CDR3 contains 15 residues. V dropped 0 bases and J dropped 5; count of bases not matched to a gene: 2. CDR3 bases: TGCAGTGCTAGAGATCTAGCGGGAGGGGACAATGAGCAGTTCTTC. Residues: CSARDLAGGDNEQFF.

This clonotype was counted only a few times. The rearrangement joins TRBV24-1 to TRBJ2-2; 9 nucleotides match TRBD1. V dropped 3 bases and J dropped 5; count of bases not matched to a gene: 3. The CDR3 sequence is 15 residues long. The germline CDR1 and CDR2 sequences are KGHDR and SFDVKD. The CDR3 DNA reads TGTGCCACCAGTGATCGGGACAGGGAGACCGGGGAGCTGTTTTTT. Protein product: CATSDRDRETGELFF.

Of note for this clonotype: The final CDR3 position lacks the conserved phenylalanine or tryptophan, pointing to a likely read error. This chain uses TRBV6-2 or TRBV6-3 with TRBJ2-2; D is undetermined. Germline CDR1 and CDR2: MNHEY and SVGEGT. This CDR3 has 16 residues. V was cut by 5 bases and J by 5 bases, with 18 bases left in between. The CDR3 reads CASSQLKERKTGELFV. The CDR3 bases are TGTGCCAGCAGTCAACTAAAGGAAAGGAAGACCGGGGAGCTGTTTGTT.

V and J are TRBV20-1 and TRBJ2-5; the match to TRBD2 covers 11 bases. J lost 5 bases, V lost 1 base, and 9 bases had no gene match. The germline V gene encodes CDR1 DFQATT and CDR2 SNEGSKA (reference sequence). The CDR3 has 16 amino acids. CDR3 amino acids: CSARGTTSGSRETQYF. The CDR3 DNA reads TGCAGTGCTAGAGGAACTACTAGCGGGAGTCGGGAGACCCAGTACTTC.

Judged by abundance, this clonotype is medium-sized. This chain uses TRBV6-2 or TRBV6-3 with TRBJ2-2; TRBD1 or TRBD2 may be the D gene (5 bases each). Looked up from germline, CDR1 is MNHEY and CDR2 is SVGEGT. The CDR3 has 15 amino acids. V was shortened by 2 bases and J by 6 bases, with 13 bases between the two germline ends. CDR3 protein: CASSYQRDGAGELFF. As DNA, the CDR3 is TGTGCCAGCAGTTACCAAAGGGACGGCGCCGGGGAGCTGTTTTTT.

This clonotype showed up just a few times. The chain couples TRBV12-3 or TRBV12-4 to TRBJ2-5; TRBD1 aligns across 7 bases. The CDR3 is made up of 15 amino acids. J gave up 5 bases and V 6 bases, and 12 bases lay outside the gene matches. The DNA for the CDR3 is TGTGCCAGCAGGGCATCCGGGACAGTTCCGGAGACCCAGTACTTC. It encodes CASRASGTVPETQYF.

By share of the sample, this clonotype is large. The gene calls are TRBV20-1 and TRBJ2-7; unclear D gene. This CDR3 has 13 residues. With 4 bases removed from V and 5 bases from J, the gap between germline ends came to 15 bases. Germline loops: CDR1 DFQATT, CDR2 SNEGSKA (reference sequence). Here the CDR3 reads CSAIGRLENEQYF. CDR3 coding DNA: TGCAGTGCTATAGGCAGGCTAGAAAACGAGCAGTACTTC.

This clonotype was seen only a few times. V is TRBV6-4 and J is TRBJ2-3; 9 bases align to TRBD2. The germline V gene encodes CDR1 MRHNA and CDR2 SNTAGT. The junction had 0 bases not matched to a gene; V was cut back by 4 bases and J by 1 base. The length of the CDR3 is 14 residues. CDR3 protein: CASSASGGTDTQYF. The CDR3 nucleotides read TGTGCCAGCAGTGCTAGCGGGGGCACAGATACGCAGTATTTT.

The DNA of the CDR3 is TGCAGTGCTACGACAGGGGCGAACACTGAAGCTTTCTTT. Translated: CSATTGANTEAFF. The chain combines TRBV20-1 with TRBJ1-1, with 8 bases aligning to TRBD1. Germline V lookup: CDR1 DFQATT, CDR2 SNEGSKA (reference sequence). The V segment lost 4 bases and the J segment 1 base; nucleotides outside the gene matches: 2. The CDR3 spans 13 residues.

The gene calls are TRBV5-1 and TRBJ2-7; D is perhaps TRBD1 (5 bases). From germline, CDR1 is SGHRS and CDR2 YFSETQ. The CDR3 loop spans 13 amino acids. Trimming pared 1 base from V and 5 bases from J, leaving 10 bases between. This CDR3 reads CASSLRQHHEQYF. DNA for the CDR3: TGCGCCAGCAGCTTGAGACAGCACCACGAGCAGTACTTC.

This clonotype has more than one count but fewer than ten. The chain is built from TRBV4-3 and TRBJ1-5; no clear D gene. CDR1 LGHNA and CDR2 YSLEER come from the germline V gene. Trimming removed 2 bases at V and 4 bases at J, with 15 bases between. The CDR3 extends over 16 amino acids. The CDR3 nucleotides read TGCGCCAGCAGCCAAACAATCGGCAGAGATAATCAGCCCCAGCATTTT. This encodes CASSQTIGRDNQPQHF.

The genes are TRBV20-1 and TRBJ2-1, with 10 bases that match TRBD2. This CDR3 contains 15 residues. The ends lost 1 base at V and 3 bases at J; junction bases unmatched: 3. In germline, CDR1 is DFQATT, CDR2 SNEGSKA (reference sequence). The CDR3 DNA reads TGCAGTGCTAGAGCGGAGCGGGAGGGCTACAATGAGCAGTTCTTC. It yields the protein CSARAEREGYNEQFF.

In its sample, this clonotype is large (0.1 to 1%). This sequence joins TRBV6-2 or TRBV6-3 and TRBJ1-2; D perhaps matches TRBD1 (5 bases). The CDR3 is 15 residues long. The V gene lost 0 bases and the J gene lost 4 bases, with 12 bases spanning the gap. Germline CDR1 MNHEY, CDR2 SVGEGT. The CDR3 DNA follows: TGTGCCAGCAGTTACTCGGCCCAGGGTACCTATGGCTACACCTTC. Protein: CASSYSAQGTYGYTF.